These 23 T cell receptor beta chains share one sample of origin, sequenced in a study of post-analysis software for immune sequencing data. Study results and caveats: The study found TRBV5-6, TRBV5-1 and TRBV20-1 among several TRBV segments more frequent in patients than controls.

Unique-molecular-identifier-tagged TCR beta cDNA libraries were used. TCRdb re-called the PCR reads with MiXCR, one entry per CDR3 protein. The sample records approximately 690,000 distinct CDR3 sequences, about 60% being singletons. These TCRs are of unknown antigen specificity. The sequencing input was blood. The receptors come from a girl aged 2 to 9 with multiple sclerosis.

The table lists this clonotype with a count of one. The gene calls are TRBV6-5 and TRBJ2-7; D uncertain. The CDR3 sequence is 17 residues long. V was pared by 0 bases and J by 2 bases, with 17 bases between. CDR1 and CDR2 from the germline V gene are MNHEY and SVGAGI. The DNA for the CDR3 is TGTGCCAGCAGTTACTCTAATTCGGCGCGCTTTCCCTACGAGCAGTACTTC. Translated: CASSYSNSARFPYEQYF.

The chain is built from TRBV20-1 and TRBJ2-5, with TRBD2 matching 13 bases. The closer fit of TRBJ2-7 to the DNA end suggests the J call may be wrong. This CDR3 comprises 15 residues. Looked up from germline, CDR1 is DFQATT and CDR2 is SNEGSKA (reference sequence). The CDR3, as DNA: TGCAGTGCTAGAGTCGGACTAGCGGGAGAATACGAGCAGTACTTC. Protein sequence: CSARVGLAGEYEQYF.

This clonotype was seen more than once but under ten times. V gene TRBV12-3 or TRBV12-4 combines with J gene TRBJ1-4; the match to TRBD1 covers 8 bases. This CDR3 has 14 residues. The V segment lost 4 bases and the J segment 3 bases; nucleotides outside the gene matches: 1. CDR3 sequence (DNA): TGTGCCAGCAGTTCGGGACAGGCTAATGAAAAACTGTTTTTT. As protein: CASSSGQANEKLFF.

The chain has TRBV20-1 and TRBJ2-7, with TRBD1 matching over 7 bases. CDR3 size: 13 residues. Germline V gene lookup returns CDR1 DFQATT and CDR2 SNEGSKA (reference sequence). The trim removed 2 bases at V and 5 bases at J, leaving 6 bases unmatched. CDR3 region: CSARRNRGNEQYF. CDR3 DNA: TGCAGTGCTAGACGAAACAGGGGCAACGAGCAGTACTTC.

This chain joins TRBV12-3 or TRBV12-4 and TRBJ1-4; 11 nucleotides line up with TRBD1. Trimming cost V 8 bases and J 8 bases; bases outside gene matches: 1. The CDR3 runs to 12 residues. The CDR3 loop reads CASGQGAEKLFF. In nucleotides, the CDR3 is TGTGCCAGCGGACAGGGGGCGGAAAAACTGTTTTTT.

The chain joins TRBV7-9 to TRBJ2-7; weak D call: TRBD2 (5 bases). Trimming took 0 bases from V and 2 from J, leaving 11 bases between them. The CDR3 sequence is 15 residues long. Germline CDR1 and CDR2: SEHNR and FQNEAQ (reference sequence). The CDR3 sequence is CASSLASGETYEQYF. CDR3 in DNA: TGTGCCAGCAGCTTAGCCAGCGGAGAAACCTACGAGCAGTACTTC.

This chain links TRBV3-1 with TRBJ2-4; D unclear. The tail of the sequence fits TRBJ2-7 better, so the J call may be wrong. This CDR3 has 15 amino acids. Germline assignment: CDR1 LGHDT and CDR2 YNNKEL (reference sequence). The CDR3 spells CASSQEVVGFYEQYF. The CDR3 DNA reads TGTGCCAGCAGCCAAGAGGTGGTCGGCTTCTACGAGCAGTACTTC.

The chain combines TRBV5-1 with TRBJ1-1; a possible D gene is TRBD1 (6 bases). The ends were cut back, 0 bases at V and 10 bases at J, with 16 bases in the middle. The CDR3 is 14 amino acids. CDR1 and CDR2 from the germline V gene are SGHRS and YFSETQ. CDR3 protein: CASSLANPGDAAFF. The CDR3 coding sequence is TGCGCCAGCAGCTTGGCCAACCCAGGGGATGCAGCTTTCTTT.

Details on this clonotype: A read error may produce the germline difference seen at one junction end. V and J are TRBV29-1 and TRBJ2-1, with TRBD1 identical over 8 bases. The CDR3 has 13 amino acids. CDR1 and CDR2 from the germline V gene are SQVTM and ANQGSEA. CDR3 loop: CIVRGTGYNEQFF. CDR3 sequence (DNA): TGCATCGTTAGGGGGACAGGTTACAATGAGCAGTTCTTC.

The V call is TRBV6-2 or TRBV6-3, the J call TRBJ1-1, with D possibly TRBD1 on 5 matching bases. This CDR3 is built from 14 residues. Germline lookup yields CDR1 MNHEY and CDR2 SVGEGT. The V and J ends lost 5 bases and 1 base respectively, with 11 bases between them. CDR3 coding DNA: TGTGCCAGCAGTCGCGGGACCCCGAACACTGAAGCTTTCTTT. Its protein product is CASSRGTPNTEAFF.

This chain connects TRBV24-1 to TRBJ1-1; D might be TRBD1 (6 bases). V was pared by 6 bases and J by 3 bases, with 13 bases between. The CDR3 has 14 amino acids. From germline, CDR1 is KGHDR and CDR2 SFDVKD. CDR3 DNA sequence: TGTGCCACCAGTCCACAGGGACGGGACACTGAAGCTTTCTTT. As protein: CATSPQGRDTEAFF.

The table lists this clonotype with a few counts. The chain joins TRBV7-2 to TRBJ2-1; 9 nucleotides agree with TRBD2. V gave up 2 bases and J gave up 8 bases; unmatched junction bases: 7. The CDR3 has 15 residues. Germline CDR1 and CDR2: SGHTA and FQGNSA. The CDR3 sequence is CASSLTSGFRDEQFF. The CDR3, as DNA: TGTGCCAGCAGCTTAACTAGCGGGTTTAGGGATGAGCAGTTCTTC.

The chain is built from TRBV11-2 and TRBJ2-4; D possibly corresponds to TRBD2 (7 bases). The J call is doubtful: the DNA matches TRBJ2-7 better. There are 17 residues in the CDR3. Germline CDR1 reads SGHAT; CDR2 reads FQNNGV. The CDR3 DNA reads TGTGCCAGCAGCTTAGATGGTAGGCGGGGGCGCACCTACGAGCAGTACTTC. It is translated as CASSLDGRRGRTYEQYF.

This clonotype was counted a single time. This chain connects TRBV7-2 to TRBJ2-5; D unclear. Germline values: CDR1 SGHTA, CDR2 FQGNSA. V was cut by 5 bases and J by 3 bases, with 10 bases left in between. The CDR3 has 13 amino acids. The CDR3 DNA is TGTGCCAGCAGCCAGGTGGTAGAAGAGACCCAGTACTTC. The encoded protein is CASSQVVEETQYF.

This clonotype was seen a handful of times. The rearrangement links TRBV12-5 to TRBJ2-6, with unresolved D. The germline V gene has CDR1 LGHNT and CDR2 FRNRAP. Trimming cost V 0 bases and J 0 bases, with 12 bases left between them. The CDR3 is 18 amino acids. The CDR3 nucleotides read TGTGCTAGTGGTTTGGTCGGCAAAGATAGCTCTGGGGCCAACGTCCTGACTTTC. Protein product: CASGLVGKDSSGANVLTF.

With regard to this clonotype: Mismatch with germline at one junction end may stem from a read error. CDR3 region: CASSPDASYGQYF. CDR3 nucleotides: TGTGCCAGCAGCCCCGACGCATCCTACGGGCAGTACTTC. The V call is TRBV6-6, the J call TRBJ2-7; D uncertain. The CDR3 contains 13 residues. Germline V gene lookup returns CDR1 MNHNY and CDR2 SVGAGI (reference sequence).

In this sample, this clonotype turned up a few times. This chain links TRBV5-1 with TRBJ1-2; D perhaps matches TRBD1 (5 bases). Germline CDR1 reads SGHRS; CDR2 reads YFSETQ. Trimming removed 4 bases at V and 3 bases at J, with 22 bases between. The CDR3 sequence is 17 residues long. As DNA, the CDR3 is TGCGCCAGCAGCCCCTACCCGCGGGACCAAGGATACTATGGCTACACCTTC. Translation: CASSPYPRDQGYYGYTF.

The chain carries TRBV7-9 and TRBJ2-7; D unclear. V lost 1 base and J 2 bases, leaving 9 bases between the germline ends. Germline V gene lookup returns CDR1 SEHNR and CDR2 FQNEAQ (reference sequence). This CDR3 comprises 14 residues. The CDR3 region is CASSLVASTYEQYF. The CDR3 DNA reads TGTGCCAGCAGCTTAGTTGCCAGTACCTACGAGCAGTACTTC.

The V call is TRBV21-1, the J call TRBJ2-4; the DNA was not used to check the table's D call, TRBD1. TRBV21-1 is tagged as a pseudogene. The CDR3 contains 17 residues. For the CDR3, the DNA is TGTGCCAGCAGCAAACCCCGGGGGGCGAAGGCAAGAGACATTCAGTACTTC. This encodes CASSKPRGAKARDIQYF.

This clonotype was seen just once. The chain uses TRBV10-3 and TRBJ1-2, with TRBD1 matching over 10 bases. The CDR3 contains 12 residues. The trim removed 3 bases at V and 13 bases at J, leaving 5 bases unmatched. CDR1 and CDR2 (germline): ENHRY, SYGVKD. This chain's CDR3 is CAISEGDRGSTF. For the CDR3, the DNA is TGTGCCATCAGTGAAGGGGACAGGGGTTCCACCTTC.

The rearrangement links TRBV6-1 to TRBJ2-5; 8 bases map to TRBD1. The CDR3 consists of 15 residues. Germline V gene sequence: CDR1 MNHNS, CDR2 SASEGT. V lost 6 bases to trimming and J lost 5 bases; unmatched junction nucleotides: 11. CDR3: CASSTGTGRGETQYF. In DNA form, the CDR3 reads TGTGCCAGCAGCACAGGGACAGGAAGAGGGGAGACCCAGTACTTC.

The chain couples TRBV5-1 to TRBJ1-1, with 7 bases fitting TRBD1. CDR3 size: 15 residues. Losses at the gene ends were 2 bases for V and 5 bases for J; bases not matched to a gene: 9. Germline CDR1 SGHRS, CDR2 YFSETQ. CDR3 DNA: TGCGCCAGCAGCTTTGCCGGGGACAGTAGAACTGAAGCTTTCTTT. Protein product: CASSFAGDSRTEAFF. Filled out from reference TRBV5-1 and TRBJ1-1, the complete variable domain reads KAGVTQTPRYLIKTRGQQVTLSCSPISGHRSVSWYQQTPGQGLQFLFEYFSETQRNKGNFPGRFSGRQFSNSRSEMNVSTLELGDSALYLCASSFAGDSRTEAFFGQGTRLTVV.

This clonotype was found a few times. The CDR3 DNA reads as TGTGCCAGCAGCTTACCCCCCGCGACAGGTGAGGGCTACAATGAGCAGTTCTTC. Its translation is CASSLPPATGEGYNEQFF. The chain carries TRBV7-9 and TRBJ2-1; perhaps TRBD1 as D (6 bases). Germline V gene sequence: CDR1 SEHNR, CDR2 FQNEAQ (reference sequence). Trimming shortened V by 2 bases and J by 3 bases, and 20 bases separated the two germline ends. The CDR3 totals 18 residues.